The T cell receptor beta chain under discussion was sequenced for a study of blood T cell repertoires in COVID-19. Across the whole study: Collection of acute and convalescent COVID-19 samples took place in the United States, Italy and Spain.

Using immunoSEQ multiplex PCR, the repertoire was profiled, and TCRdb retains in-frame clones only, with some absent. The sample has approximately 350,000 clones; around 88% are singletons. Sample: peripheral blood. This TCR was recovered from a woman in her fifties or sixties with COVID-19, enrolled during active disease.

The chain's CDR3 is CASSVTGYNSPLHF. For the CDR3, the DNA is TGTGCCAGCAGCGTCACAGGTTATAATTCACCCCTCCACTTT. The rearrangement joins TRBV7-3 to TRBJ1-6; D is perhaps TRBD1 (5 bases). The CDR3 is 14 amino acids. Germline V gives CDR1 SGHTA, CDR2 FQGTGA. V lost 5 bases to trimming and J lost 4 bases, with 9 bases between them.